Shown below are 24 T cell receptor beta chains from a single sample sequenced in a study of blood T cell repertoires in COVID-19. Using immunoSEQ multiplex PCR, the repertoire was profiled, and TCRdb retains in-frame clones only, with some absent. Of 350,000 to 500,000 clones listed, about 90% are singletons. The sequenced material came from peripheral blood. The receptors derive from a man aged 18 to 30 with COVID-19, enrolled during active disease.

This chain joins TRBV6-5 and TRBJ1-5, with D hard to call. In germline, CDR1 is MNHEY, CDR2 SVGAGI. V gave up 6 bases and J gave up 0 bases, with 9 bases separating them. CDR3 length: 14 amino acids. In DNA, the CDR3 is TGTGCCAGCAGAGGACTGATTAGCAATCAGCCCCAGCATTTT. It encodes CASRGLISNQPQHF.

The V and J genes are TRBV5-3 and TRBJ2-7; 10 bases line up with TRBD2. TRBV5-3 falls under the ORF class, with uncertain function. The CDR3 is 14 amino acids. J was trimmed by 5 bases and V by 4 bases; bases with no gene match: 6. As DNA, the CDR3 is TGTGCCAGAAGCGTTCTAGCGGGAGTCCACGAGCAGTACTTC. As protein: CARSVLAGVHEQYF.

The CDR3: CAWSRQPNTGELFF. The CDR3 region has the DNA TGTGCCTGGAGTAGACAACCGAACACCGGGGAGCTGTTTTTT. The rearrangement uses TRBV30 and TRBJ2-2; D ambiguous. V was cut by 2 bases and J by 0 bases, with 7 bases left in between. The CDR3 spans 14 residues. Germline CDR1 GTSNPN, CDR2 SVGIG (reference sequence).

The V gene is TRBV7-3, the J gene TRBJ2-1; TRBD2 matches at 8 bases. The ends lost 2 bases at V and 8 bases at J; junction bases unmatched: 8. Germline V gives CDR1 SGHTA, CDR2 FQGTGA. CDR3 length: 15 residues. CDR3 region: CASSLGTRKGDEQFF. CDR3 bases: TGTGCCAGCAGCTTAGGGACTAGAAAGGGGGATGAGCAGTTCTTC.

The CDR3 DNA is TGTGCCAGCAGCTTAGGCGGGACAGGGAGGTTGGTCGGTTATGGCTACACCTTC. Translation gives CASSLGGTGRLVGYGYTF. This rearrangement joins TRBV7-2 to TRBJ1-2; 9 bases agree with TRBD1. The CDR3 runs to 18 residues. V lost 1 base and J lost 5; bases outside the gene matches: 14. The germline gives CDR1 SGHTA, CDR2 FQGNSA.

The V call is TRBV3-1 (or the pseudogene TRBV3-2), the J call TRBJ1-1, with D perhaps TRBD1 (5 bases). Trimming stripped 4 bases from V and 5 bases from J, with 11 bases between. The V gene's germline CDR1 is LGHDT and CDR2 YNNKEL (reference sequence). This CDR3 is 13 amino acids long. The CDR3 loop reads CASSLLQETEAFF. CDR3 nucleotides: TGTGCCAGCAGCCTATTACAGGAGACTGAAGCTTTCTTT.

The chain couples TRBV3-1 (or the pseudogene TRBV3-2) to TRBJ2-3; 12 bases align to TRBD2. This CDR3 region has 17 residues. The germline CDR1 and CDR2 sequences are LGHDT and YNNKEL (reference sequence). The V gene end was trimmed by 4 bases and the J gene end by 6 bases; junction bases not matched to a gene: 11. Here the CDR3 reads CASSLQPSGRAMDTQYF. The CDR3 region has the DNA TGTGCCAGCAGCCTCCAACCTAGCGGGAGGGCCATGGATACGCAGTATTTT.

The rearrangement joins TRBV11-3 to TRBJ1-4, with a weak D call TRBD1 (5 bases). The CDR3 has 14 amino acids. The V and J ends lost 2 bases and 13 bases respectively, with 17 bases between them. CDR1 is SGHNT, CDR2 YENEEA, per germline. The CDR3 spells CASSLRGVEDGLFF. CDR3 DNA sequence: TGTGCCAGCAGCTTACGGGGGGTTGAGGATGGACTGTTTTTT.

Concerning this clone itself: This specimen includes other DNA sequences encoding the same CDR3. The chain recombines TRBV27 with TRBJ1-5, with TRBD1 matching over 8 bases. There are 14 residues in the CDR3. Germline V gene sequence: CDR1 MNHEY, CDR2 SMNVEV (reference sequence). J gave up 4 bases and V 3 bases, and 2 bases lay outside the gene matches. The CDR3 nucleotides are TGTGCCAGCAGTTTCGGACAGGGTAATCAGCCCCAGCATTTT. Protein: CASSFGQGNQPQHF.

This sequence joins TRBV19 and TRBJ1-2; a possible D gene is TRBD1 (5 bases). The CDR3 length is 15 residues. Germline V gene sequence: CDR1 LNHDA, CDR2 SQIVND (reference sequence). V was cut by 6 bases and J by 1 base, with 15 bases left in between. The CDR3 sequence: CASRGAGALNYGYTF. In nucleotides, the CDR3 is TGTGCCAGTAGAGGGGCAGGCGCTCTTAACTATGGCTACACCTTC.

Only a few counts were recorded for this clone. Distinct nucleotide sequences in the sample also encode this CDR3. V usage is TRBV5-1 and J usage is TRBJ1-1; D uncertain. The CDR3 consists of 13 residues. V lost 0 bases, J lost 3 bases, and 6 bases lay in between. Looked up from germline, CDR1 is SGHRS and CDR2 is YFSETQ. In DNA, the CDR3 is TGCGCCAGCAGCTTGGCCGGGGACACTGAAGCTTTCTTT. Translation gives CASSLAGDTEAFF.

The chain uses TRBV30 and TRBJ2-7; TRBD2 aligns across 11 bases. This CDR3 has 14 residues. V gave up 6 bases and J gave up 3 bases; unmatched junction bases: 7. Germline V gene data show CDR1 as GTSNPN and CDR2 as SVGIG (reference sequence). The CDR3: CACKTSGTNYEQYF. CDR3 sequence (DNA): TGTGCCTGCAAGACTAGCGGGACAAACTACGAGCAGTACTTC.

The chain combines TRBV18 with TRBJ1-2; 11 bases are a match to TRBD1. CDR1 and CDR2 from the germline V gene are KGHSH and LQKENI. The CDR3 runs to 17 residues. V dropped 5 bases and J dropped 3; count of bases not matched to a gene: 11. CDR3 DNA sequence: TGTGCCAGCTCAGGACCCGGGAGGACAGGGGGCGACTATGGCTACACCTTC. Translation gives CASSGPGRTGGDYGYTF.

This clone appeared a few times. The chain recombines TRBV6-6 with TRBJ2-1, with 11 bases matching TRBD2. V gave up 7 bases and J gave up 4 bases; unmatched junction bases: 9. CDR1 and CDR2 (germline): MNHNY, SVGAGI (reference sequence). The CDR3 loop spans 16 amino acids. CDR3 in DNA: TGTGCCAGCACCCCTAATAGCGGGGGGGCTTACAATGAGCAGTTCTTC. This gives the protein CASTPNSGGAYNEQFF.

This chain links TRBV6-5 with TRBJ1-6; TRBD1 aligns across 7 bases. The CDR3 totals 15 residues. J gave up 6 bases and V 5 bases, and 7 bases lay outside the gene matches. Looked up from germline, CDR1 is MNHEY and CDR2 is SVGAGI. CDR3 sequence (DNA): TGTGCCAGCAGTCCCGACAGGGTCGGTAATTCACCCCTCCACTTT. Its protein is CASSPDRVGNSPLHF.

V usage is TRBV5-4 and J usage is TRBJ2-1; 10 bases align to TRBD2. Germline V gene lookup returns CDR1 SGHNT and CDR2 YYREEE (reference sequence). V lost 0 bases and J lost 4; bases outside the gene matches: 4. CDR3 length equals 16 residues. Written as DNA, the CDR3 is TGTGCCAGCAGCTTGGAGCCTAGCGGGGGATACAATGAGCAGTTCTTC. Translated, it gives CASSLEPSGGYNEQFF.

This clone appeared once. The CDR3: CASSQVRGGTEAFF. CDR3 coding DNA: TGTGCCAGCAGCCAAGTGAGGGGAGGAACTGAAGCTTTCTTT. The chain links TRBV3-1 (or the pseudogene TRBV3-2) to TRBJ1-1; maybe TRBD1 (5 bases). The ends were cut back, 1 base at V and 5 bases at J, with 11 bases in the middle. CDR1 and CDR2 (germline): LGHDT, YNNKEL (reference sequence). CDR3 length: 14 residues.

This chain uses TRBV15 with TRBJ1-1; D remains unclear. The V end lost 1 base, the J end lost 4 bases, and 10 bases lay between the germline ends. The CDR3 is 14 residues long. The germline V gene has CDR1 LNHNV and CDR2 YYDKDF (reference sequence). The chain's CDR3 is CATSRVEGVTEAFF. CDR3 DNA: TGTGCCACCAGCAGAGTTGAGGGAGTCACTGAAGCTTTCTTT. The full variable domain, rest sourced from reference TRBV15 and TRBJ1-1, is DAMVIQNPRYQVTQFGKPVTLSCSQTLNHNVMYWYQQKSSQAPKLLFHYYDKDFNNEADTPDNFQSRRPNTSFCFLDIRSPGLGDTAMYLCATSRVEGVTEAFFGQGTRLTVV.

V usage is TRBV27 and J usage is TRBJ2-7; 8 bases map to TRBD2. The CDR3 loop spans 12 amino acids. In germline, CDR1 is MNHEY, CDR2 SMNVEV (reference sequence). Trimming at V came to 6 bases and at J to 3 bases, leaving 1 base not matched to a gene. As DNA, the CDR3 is TGTGCCAGCAGAGCGGGAGTCTACGAGCAGTACTTC. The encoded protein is CASRAGVYEQYF.

The CDR3 loop reads CASSEPGQGSYGYTF. Here the CDR3 DNA reads TGTGCCAGCAGCGAACCGGGACAGGGGAGCTATGGCTACACCTTC. The chain is built from TRBV5-6 and TRBJ1-2; 10 bases match TRBD1. Germline CDR1 is SGHDT and CDR2 is YYEEEE. CDR3 length: 15 residues. The J segment lost 4 bases and the V segment lost 4 bases, leaving 7 bases of the junction unmatched.

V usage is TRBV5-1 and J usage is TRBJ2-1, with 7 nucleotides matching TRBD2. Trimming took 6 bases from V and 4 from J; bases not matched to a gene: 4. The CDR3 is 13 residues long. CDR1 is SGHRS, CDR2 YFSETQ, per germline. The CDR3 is CASTASGYNEQFF. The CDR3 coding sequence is TGCGCCAGCACGGCTAGCGGATACAATGAGCAGTTCTTC.

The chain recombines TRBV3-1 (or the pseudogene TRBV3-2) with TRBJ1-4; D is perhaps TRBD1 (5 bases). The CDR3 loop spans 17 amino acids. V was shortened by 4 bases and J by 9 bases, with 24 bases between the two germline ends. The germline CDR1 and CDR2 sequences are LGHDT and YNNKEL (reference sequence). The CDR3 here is CASSPRGRLRRDQKLFF. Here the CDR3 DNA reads TGTGCCAGCAGCCCACGGGGCAGACTTCGGAGGGATCAAAAACTGTTTTTT.

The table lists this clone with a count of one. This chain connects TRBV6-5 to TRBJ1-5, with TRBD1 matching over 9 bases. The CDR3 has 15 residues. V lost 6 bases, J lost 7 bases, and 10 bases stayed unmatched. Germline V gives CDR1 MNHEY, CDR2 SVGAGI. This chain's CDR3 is CASSRDRVKGQPQHF. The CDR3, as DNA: TGTGCCAGCAGCCGGGACAGGGTAAAGGGACAGCCCCAGCATTTT.

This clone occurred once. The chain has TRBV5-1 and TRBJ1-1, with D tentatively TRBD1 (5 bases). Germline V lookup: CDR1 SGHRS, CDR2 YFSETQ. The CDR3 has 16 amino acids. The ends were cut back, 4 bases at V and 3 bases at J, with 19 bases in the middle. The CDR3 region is CASSRPPGRVDTEAFF. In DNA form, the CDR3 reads TGCGCCAGCAGCCGACCCCCGGGCAGGGTGGACACTGAAGCTTTCTTT.